This is a list of T cell receptor beta chains from one sample in a study of control samples from healthy donors and cancer patients. Repertoires were generated with immunoSEQ multiplex PCR, while TCRdb's copy carries only in-frame clones and drops some. The sample includes 54,000 or so clones, roughly 94% of them seen just once. The sample was blood. These receptor sequences come from a man aged 30 to 39 in good health. The CDR3 runs from the conserved cysteine through the conserved F or W. D genes are given only for firm matches. Size is omitted from some rows. Given values are once, few, many or a class for expanded clones.

d_gene: NA; j_gene: TRBJ1-5; abundance: NA; v_gene: TRBV10-3; CDR3aa: CAISPTDGEQPQHF; CDR3nt: TGTGCCATCAGCCCGACAGATGGCGAACAGCCCCAGCATTTT
d_gene: NA; j_gene: TRBJ2-6; abundance: NA; v_gene: TRBV28; CDR3aa: CASSTRGPGANVLTF; CDR3nt: TGTGCCAGCAGCACCAGGGGCCCTGGGGCCAACGTCCTGACTTTC
d_gene: TRBD2; j_gene: TRBJ2-5; abundance: NA; v_gene: TRBV29-1; CDR3aa: CSVGGTSGTSFPQYF; CDR3nt: TGCAGCGTTGGAGGGACTAGCGGGACATCCTTTCCCCAGTACTTC
d_gene: NA; j_gene: TRBJ1-5; abundance: NA; v_gene: TRBV6-5; CDR3aa: CASLEDEGRSQPQHF; CDR3nt: TGTGCCAGCCTAGAGGACGAGGGTCGGAGTCAGCCCCAGCATTTT
d_gene: TRBD1; j_gene: TRBJ1-5; abundance: NA; v_gene: TRBV2; CDR3aa: CASGGTGGNQPQHF; CDR3nt: TGTGCCAGCGGGGGGACAGGGGGCAATCAGCCCCAGCATTTT
d_gene: NA; j_gene: TRBJ1-1; abundance: NA; v_gene: TRBV4-3; CDR3aa: CASSRTQQGSDAFF; CDR3nt: TGCGCCAGCAGCCGAACCCAACAGGGTAGTGACGCTTTCTTT
d_gene: NA; j_gene: TRBJ1-2; abundance: NA; v_gene: TRBV24-1; CDR3aa: CAPGGYTF; CDR3nt: TGTGCCCCGGGCGGCTACACCTTC
d_gene: TRBD1; j_gene: TRBJ1-3; abundance: NA; v_gene: TRBV5-6; CDR3aa: CASSLQGTGGDTIYF; CDR3nt: TGTGCCAGCAGCTTGCAGGGGACAGGGGGAGACACCATATATTTT
d_gene: NA; j_gene: TRBJ2-1; abundance: NA; v_gene: TRBV27; CDR3aa: CASSSRAPPINEQFF; CDR3nt: TGTGCCAGCAGTTCCCGGGCTCCACCCATCAATGAGCAGTTCTTC
d_gene: TRBD1; j_gene: TRBJ2-1; abundance: NA; v_gene: TRBV7-7; CDR3aa: CASSSTGGAGSEQFF; CDR3nt: TGTGCTAGCAGCTCCACAGGGGGCGCGGGCTCTGAGCAGTTCTTC
d_gene: TRBD1; j_gene: TRBJ1-5; abundance: NA; v_gene: TRBV2; CDR3aa: CASKKGADRGPNQPQHF; CDR3nt: TGTGCCAGCAAAAAAGGAGCGGACAGGGGGCCGAATCAGCCCCAGCATTTT
d_gene: TRBD2; j_gene: TRBJ2-1; abundance: NA; v_gene: TRBV7-9; CDR3aa: CASSETSGTYNEQFF; CDR3nt: TGTGCCAGCAGCGAGACTAGCGGGACCTACAATGAGCAGTTCTTC
d_gene: NA; j_gene: TRBJ2-4; abundance: NA; v_gene: TRBV7-2; CDR3aa: CASSSGSGAKNIQYF; CDR3nt: TGTGCCAGCAGCTCCGGGTCAGGGGCCAAAAACATTCAGTACTTC
d_gene: TRBD1; j_gene: TRBJ2-3; abundance: NA; v_gene: TRBV10-3; CDR3aa: CAITRTGGFTDTQYF; CDR3nt: TGTGCCATCACCAGGACAGGGGGCTTCACAGATACGCAGTATTTT
d_gene: TRBD1; j_gene: TRBJ1-1; abundance: NA; v_gene: TRBV19; CDR3aa: CASRPGQITEAFF; CDR3nt: TGTGCCAGTAGGCCGGGACAGATCACTGAAGCTTTCTTT
d_gene: TRBD1; j_gene: TRBJ2-5; abundance: NA; v_gene: TRBV2; CDR3aa: CASTSQGDRQETQYF; CDR3nt: TGTGCCAGCACCTCGCAAGGGGACAGACAAGAGACCCAGTACTTC
d_gene: NA; j_gene: TRBJ2-2; abundance: NA; v_gene: TRBV7-3; CDR3aa: CASSSQLGTGELFF; CDR3nt: TGTGCCAGCAGCTCCCAATTGGGCACCGGGGAGCTGTTTTTT
d_gene: NA; j_gene: TRBJ2-1; abundance: NA; v_gene: TRBV5-4; CDR3aa: CASSLARYNEQFF; CDR3nt: TGTGCCAGCAGCTTGGCCAGATACAATGAGCAGTTCTTC
d_gene: NA; j_gene: TRBJ1-5; abundance: NA; v_gene: TRBV27; CDR3aa: CASSLYALNDQPQHF; CDR3nt: TGTGCCAGCAGTTTATACGCGCTTAATGATCAGCCCCAGCATTTT
d_gene: NA; j_gene: TRBJ2-1; abundance: NA; v_gene: TRBV30; CDR3aa: CAWSVDQYNEQFF; CDR3nt: TGTGCCTGGAGTGTTGACCAATACAATGAGCAGTTCTTC
d_gene: NA; j_gene: TRBJ1-4; abundance: NA; v_gene: TRBV6-5; CDR3aa: CASTEFGPSEKLFF; CDR3nt: TGTGCCAGCACAGAATTCGGACCTTCTGAAAAACTGTTTTTT
d_gene: NA; j_gene: TRBJ2-1; abundance: once; v_gene: TRBV28; CDR3aa: CASSPRRSYNEQFF; CDR3nt: TGTGCCAGCAGCCCACGTCGGTCCTACAATGAGCAGTTCTTC
d_gene: TRBD1; j_gene: TRBJ2-2; abundance: NA; v_gene: TRBV24-1; CDR3aa: CATSEGTGVGGELFF; CDR3nt: TGTGCCACCAGTGAAGGGACAGGGGTTGGCGGGGAGCTGTTTTTT
d_gene: NA; j_gene: TRBJ1-4; abundance: NA; v_gene: TRBV30; CDR3aa: CAWSAAGEKLFF; CDR3nt: TGTGCCTGGTCGGCAGCGGGCGAAAAACTGTTTTTT
d_gene: NA; j_gene: TRBJ2-1; abundance: once; v_gene: TRBV3-1/TRBV3-2; CDR3aa: CASSQAGKRGNEQFF; CDR3nt: TGTGCCAGCAGCCAAGCCGGAAAAAGGGGCAATGAGCAGTTCTTC
d_gene: TRBD2; j_gene: TRBJ2-1; abundance: NA; v_gene: TRBV28; CDR3aa: CASNPIGSSGFDNEQFF; CDR3nt: TGTGCCAGCAACCCAATCGGATCTAGCGGGTTTGACAATGAGCAGTTCTTC
d_gene: NA; j_gene: TRBJ2-7; abundance: NA; v_gene: TRBV5-1; CDR3aa: CASSAGRGTYEQYF; CDR3nt: TGCGCCAGCAGCGCAGGACGGGGCACCTACGAGCAGTACTTC
d_gene: NA; j_gene: TRBJ1-5; abundance: NA; v_gene: TRBV7-2; CDR3aa: CASSPTGTVNQPQHF; CDR3nt: TGTGCCAGCAGCCCCACCGGGACGGTAAATCAGCCCCAGCATTTT
d_gene: NA; j_gene: TRBJ2-3; abundance: NA; v_gene: TRBV27; CDR3aa: CASSPGWYGTDTQYF; CDR3nt: TGTGCCAGCAGCCCTGGTTGGTATGGCACAGATACGCAGTATTTT
d_gene: TRBD1; j_gene: TRBJ2-7; abundance: NA; v_gene: TRBV2; CDR3aa: CASVIGGSSYEQYF; CDR3nt: TGTGCCAGCGTGATAGGGGGCAGCTCCTACGAGCAGTACTTC
d_gene: TRBD1; j_gene: TRBJ1-5; abundance: NA; v_gene: TRBV29-1; CDR3aa: CSVETGRNQPQHF; CDR3nt: TGCAGCGTTGAGACAGGGCGCAATCAGCCCCAGCATTTT
d_gene: NA; j_gene: TRBJ1-6; abundance: NA; v_gene: TRBV2; CDR3aa: CASRQDYNSPLHF; CDR3nt: TGTGCCAGCAGACAGGACTATAATTCACCCCTCCACTTT
d_gene: TRBD2; j_gene: TRBJ2-1; abundance: NA; v_gene: TRBV7-2; CDR3aa: CASSQTSSYNEQFF; CDR3nt: TGTGCCAGCAGCCAGACTAGCAGCTACAATGAGCAGTTCTTC
d_gene: NA; j_gene: TRBJ1-5; abundance: once; v_gene: TRBV13; CDR3aa: CASSLRNQPQHF; CDR3nt: TGTGCCAGCAGCTTAAGGAATCAGCCCCAGCATTTT
d_gene: TRBD2; j_gene: TRBJ2-4; abundance: NA; v_gene: TRBV29-1; CDR3aa: CSVALTSGPSRENIQYF; CDR3nt: TGCAGCGTAGCCCTTACTAGCGGGCCTTCAAGGGAAAACATTCAGTACTTC